Reported below is one T cell receptor (beta chain). Its antigen remains unidentified. Base quality data are lacking; no much larger clone is found one base away. This sample is drawn from a study of blood T cell repertoires in COVID-19 (dated by TCRdb to 2018 to 2020). Concerning the study at large: Collaborator samples came from the United States, Italy and Spain and covered acute and convalescent phases of COVID-19. The material from the prospective study consisted of cDNA or gDNA derived from T cells, B-cell-depleted T cells, or PBMCs. Deeply sampled blood TCRbeta repertoires from subjects exposed to, actively infected with, or recovered from COVID-19 were included in the dataset. The repertoires were released in a freely available public database meant as a resource for research on the immune response to SARS-CoV-2. The samples were drawn from two sources: the first 160 participants of the ongoing ImmuneRACE study, and approximately 1,300 subjects contributed by 6 global collaborators. Nearly every sample came with metadata listing a de-identified subject ID, COVID-19 status, age in years and sex. Where available, HLA class I and class II types were taken from metadata supplied by the sample provider and were not determined by assay-based typing. What the work shows at the level of the full study, not this receptor alone: How much clinical and demographic metadata was included differed by source and by participant, and the metadata was provided uncurated.

Whole blood was collected in K2EDTA tubes by collaborating institutions according to the institutions' own protocols. For TCRbeta analysis, collaborators shipped samples in one of three forms: frozen whole blood, isolated PBMCs, or DNA extracted from either of those sample types. Measured from the cysteine to the phenylalanine, the CDR3 is 14 residues long. The sequence is cut down to CDR3 DNA, 42 bases in frame from base 1. Per the germline V gene, SNHLY is the CDR1 and FYNNEI is the CDR2. Trimming accounts for 5 bases at V and 11 bases at J, while the number of junction bases matched to no gene is 11. TCRbeta CDR3 regions were amplified from genomic DNA by means of the immunoSEQ Assay, a bias-controlled multiplex PCR. Per the source publication's procedure: Nucleated cell counts per sample were estimated from amplification of reference gene primers within the assay. To quantify the absolute abundance of each unique TCRbeta CDR3 rearrangement, sequence reads were collapsed and filtered. For each sample, productive Simpson clonality was calculated as the square root of Simpson's diversity index across productive rearrangements. This immuneACCESS table, as held by TCRdb, lists in-frame sequences with V and J called but not all clones. Of the missing ones, under half trace to an unresolved V gene in checked studies; the others have no known cause. V and J calls and clone size are copied from that table; D and trimming were computed from the DNA. The sample records some 30,000 clones, 80% to 95% of which are singletons. Clones ranked in the top ten supply less than 1.2% of the sample.

The rearranged segments are TRBV2 and TRBJ2-3, with 9 middle bases fitting TRBD2. The source material was peripheral blood. This receptor was obtained from a man in his 70s with active or convalescent COVID-19. The DNA sequence is TGTGCCAGCAGTCGAACTAGCGGGCGAGAGAAGCAGTATTTT. It is translated as CASSRTSGREKQYF. With all but the CDR3 taken from the reference TRBV2 and TRBJ2-3 genes, the full variable domain is: EPEVTQTPSHQVTQMGQEVILRCVPISNHLYFYWYRQILGQKVEFLVSFYNNEISEKSEIFDDQFSVERPDGSNFTLKIRSTKLEDSAMYFCASSRTSGREKQYFGPGTRLTVL.